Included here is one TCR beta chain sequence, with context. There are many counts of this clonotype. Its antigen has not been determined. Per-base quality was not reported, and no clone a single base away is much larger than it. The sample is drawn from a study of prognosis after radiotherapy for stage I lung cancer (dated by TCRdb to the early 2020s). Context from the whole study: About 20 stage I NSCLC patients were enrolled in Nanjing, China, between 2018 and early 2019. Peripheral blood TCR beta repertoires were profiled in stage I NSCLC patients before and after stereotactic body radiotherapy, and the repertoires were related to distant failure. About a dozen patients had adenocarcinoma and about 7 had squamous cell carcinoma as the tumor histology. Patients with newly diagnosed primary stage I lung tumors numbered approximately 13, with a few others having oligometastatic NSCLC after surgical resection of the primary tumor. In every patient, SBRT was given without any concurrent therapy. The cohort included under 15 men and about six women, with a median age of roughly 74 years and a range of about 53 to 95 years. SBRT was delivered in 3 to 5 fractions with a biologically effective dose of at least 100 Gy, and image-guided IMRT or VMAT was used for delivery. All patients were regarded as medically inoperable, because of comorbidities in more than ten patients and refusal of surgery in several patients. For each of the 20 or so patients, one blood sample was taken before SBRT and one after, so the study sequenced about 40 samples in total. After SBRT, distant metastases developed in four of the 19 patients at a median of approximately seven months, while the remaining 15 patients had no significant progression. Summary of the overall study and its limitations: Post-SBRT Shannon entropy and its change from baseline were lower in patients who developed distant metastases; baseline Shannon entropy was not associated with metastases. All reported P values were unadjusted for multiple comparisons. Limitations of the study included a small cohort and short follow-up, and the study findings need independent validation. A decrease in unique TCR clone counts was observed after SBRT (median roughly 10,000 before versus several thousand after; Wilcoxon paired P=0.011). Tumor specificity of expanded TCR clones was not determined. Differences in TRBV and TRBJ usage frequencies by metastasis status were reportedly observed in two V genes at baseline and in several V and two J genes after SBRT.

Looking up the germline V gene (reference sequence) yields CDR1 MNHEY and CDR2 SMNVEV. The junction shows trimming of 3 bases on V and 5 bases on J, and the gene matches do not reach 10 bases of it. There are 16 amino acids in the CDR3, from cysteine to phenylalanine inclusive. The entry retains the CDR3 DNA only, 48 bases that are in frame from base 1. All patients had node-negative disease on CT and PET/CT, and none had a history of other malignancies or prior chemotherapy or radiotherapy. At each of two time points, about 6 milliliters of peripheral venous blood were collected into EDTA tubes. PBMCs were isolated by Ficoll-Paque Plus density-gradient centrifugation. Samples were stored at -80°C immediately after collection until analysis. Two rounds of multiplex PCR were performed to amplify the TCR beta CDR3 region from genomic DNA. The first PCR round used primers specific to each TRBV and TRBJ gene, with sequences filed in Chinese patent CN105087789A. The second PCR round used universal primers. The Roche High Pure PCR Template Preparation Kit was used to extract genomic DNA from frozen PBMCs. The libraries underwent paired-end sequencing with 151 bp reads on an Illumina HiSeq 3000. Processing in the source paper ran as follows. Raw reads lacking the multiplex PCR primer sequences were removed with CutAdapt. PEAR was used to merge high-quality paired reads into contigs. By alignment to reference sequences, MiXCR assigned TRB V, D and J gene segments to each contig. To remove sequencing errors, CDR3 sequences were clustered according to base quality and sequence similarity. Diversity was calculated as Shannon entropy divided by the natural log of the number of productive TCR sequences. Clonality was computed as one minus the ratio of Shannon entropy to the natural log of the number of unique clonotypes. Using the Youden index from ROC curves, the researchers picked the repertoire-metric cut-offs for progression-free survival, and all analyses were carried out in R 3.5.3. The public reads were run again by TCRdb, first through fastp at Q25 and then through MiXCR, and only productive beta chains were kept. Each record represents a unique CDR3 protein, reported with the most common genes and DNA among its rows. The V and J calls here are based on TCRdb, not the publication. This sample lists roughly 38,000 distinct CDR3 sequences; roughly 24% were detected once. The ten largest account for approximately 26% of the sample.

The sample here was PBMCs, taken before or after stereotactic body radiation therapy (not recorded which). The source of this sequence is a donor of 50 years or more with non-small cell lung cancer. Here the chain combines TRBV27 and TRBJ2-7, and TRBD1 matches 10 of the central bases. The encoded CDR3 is CASSLTDRGRTHEQYF. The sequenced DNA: TGTGCCAGCAGTTTGACAGACAGGGGGCGCACCCACGAGCAGTACTTC.